This T cell receptor beta chain was obtained from a study of blood T cell repertoires in COVID-19. Study-wide background: PBMCs, B-cell-depleted T cells, or T cells were the source of the cDNA or gDNA that made up the material.

This CDR3 region has 13 residues. The ends were cut back, 5 bases at V and 3 bases at J, with 10 bases in the middle. Per the germline V gene, CDR1 is SNHLY and CDR2 is FYNNEI. Ages ranged from about 18 to 89 years, with residence in about two dozen US areas. Per the original data handling: Amplification of reference gene primers provided the estimated nucleated cell counts. Clones were sequenced by immunoSEQ multiplex PCR, and TCRdb holds only the in-frame ones, with some missing. That table gives V, J and clone size, and the DNA gave D and trimming. The sample holds 250,000 to 300,000 clones, about nine tenths seen once.

The V and J genes are TRBV2 and TRBJ1-1; weak D call: TRBD1 (5 bases). Sequences were obtained from PBMCs or T cells enriched from blood (not recorded which). The sequence was obtained from a woman aged 45-65 years who had been exposed to COVID-19. Here the CDR3 DNA reads TGTGCCAGCAGTTCAGGGTTCTACACTGAAGCTTTCTTT. Its translation: CASSSGFYTEAFF. Full variable domain (missing parts from reference TRBV2 and TRBJ1-1): EPEVTQTPSHQVTQMGQEVILRCVPISNHLYFYWYRQILGQKVEFLVSFYNNEISEKSEIFDDQFSVERPDGSNFTLKIRSTKLEDSAMYFCASSSGFYTEAFFGQGTRLTVV.